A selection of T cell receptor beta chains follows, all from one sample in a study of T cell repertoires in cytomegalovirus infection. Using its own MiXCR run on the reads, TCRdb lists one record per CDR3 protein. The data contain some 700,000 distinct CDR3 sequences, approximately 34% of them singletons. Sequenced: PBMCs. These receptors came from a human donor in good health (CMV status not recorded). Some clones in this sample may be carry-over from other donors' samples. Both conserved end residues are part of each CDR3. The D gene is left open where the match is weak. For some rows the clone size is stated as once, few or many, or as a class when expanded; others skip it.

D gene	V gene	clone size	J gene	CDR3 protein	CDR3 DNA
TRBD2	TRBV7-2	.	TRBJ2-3	CASSLVRLAASDTQYF	TGTGCCAGCAGCTTAGTAAGACTAGCGGCCTCAGATACGCAGTATTTT
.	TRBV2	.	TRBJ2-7	CASGVWEQYF	TGTGCCAGCGGGGTCTGGGAGCAGTACTTC
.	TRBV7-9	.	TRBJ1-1	CASSALGADTEAFF	TGTGCCAGCAGTGCTCTTGGGGCGGACACTGAAGCTTTCTTT
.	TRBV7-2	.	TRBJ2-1	CASSSLLGALFF	TGTGCCAGCAGCTCACTACTAGGGGCCCTATTCTTC
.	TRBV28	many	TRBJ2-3	CASSPPFTVLGTDTQYF	TGTGCCAGCAGTCCACCTTTCACGGTTCTGGGCACAGATACGCAGTATTTT
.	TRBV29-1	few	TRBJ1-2	CSVDAGVALSGYTF	TGCAGCGTTGACGCCGGGGTCGCGTTGAGTGGCTACACCTTC
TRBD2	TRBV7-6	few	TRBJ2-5	CASSLRAGGVKTQYF	TGTGCCAGCAGCTTAAGAGCGGGAGGCGTGAAGACCCAGTACTTC
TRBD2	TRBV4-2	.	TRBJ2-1	CASSQEWRGGGNEQFF	TGTGCCAGCAGCCAAGAATGGCGGGGGGGCGGCAATGAGCAGTTCTTC
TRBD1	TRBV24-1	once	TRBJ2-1	CATSDADRGRFNEQFF	TGTGCCACCAGTGATGCCGACAGGGGGCGTTTCAATGAGCAGTTCTTC
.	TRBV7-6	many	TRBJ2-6	CASSLRQSSAAGANVLTF	TGTGCCAGCAGCTTAAGACAGTCATCAGCCGCTGGGGCCAACGTCCTGACTTTC
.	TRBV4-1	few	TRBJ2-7	CASSQDGGRAEQYF	TGCGCCAGCAGCCAAGATGGGGGCCGGGCCGAGCAGTACTTC
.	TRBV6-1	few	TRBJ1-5	CASSEVAGHQPQHF	TGTGCCAGCAGTGAAGTGGCAGGTCATCAGCCCCAGCATTTT
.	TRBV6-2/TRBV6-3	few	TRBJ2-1	CASRNRAGEQFF	TGTGCCAGCAGAAACAGGGCGGGAGAGCAGTTCTTC
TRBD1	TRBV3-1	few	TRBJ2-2	CASSLKGAANTGELFF	TGTGCCAGCAGCCTCAAGGGGGCGGCGAACACCGGGGAGCTGTTTTTT
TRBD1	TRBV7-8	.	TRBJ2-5	CASSHVTGKQETQYF	TGTGCCAGCAGCCATGTGACAGGGAAACAAGAGACCCAGTACTTC
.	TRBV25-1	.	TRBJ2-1	CASSPPYLREVQFF	TGTGCCAGCAGCCCACCCTATCTGAGGGAGGTGCAGTTCTTC
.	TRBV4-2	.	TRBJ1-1	CASSQETGIYSEAFF	TGTGCCAGCAGCCAAGAAACAGGAATTTATTCTGAAGCTTTCTTT
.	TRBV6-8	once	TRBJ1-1	CDSTYDRTMNTEAFF	TGTGACAGCACCTACGACAGAACCATGAACACTGAAGCTTTCTTT
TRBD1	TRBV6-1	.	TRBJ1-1	CASRTGQAPALAFF	TGTGCCAGCAGAACCGGACAGGCCCCGGCCCTGGCTTTCTTT
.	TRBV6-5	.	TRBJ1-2	CASFGGREIGYTF	TGTGCCAGCTTCGGCGGGCGAGAGATAGGCTACACCTTC
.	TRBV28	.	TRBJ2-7	CASSSSGTNYEQYF	TGTGCCAGCAGCTCTTCCGGGACAAACTACGAGCAGTACTTC
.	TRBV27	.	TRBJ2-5	CASSLRAQGLAQETQYF	TGTGCCAGCAGTTTGAGGGCTCAGGGCTTAGCGCAAGAGACCCAGTACTTC
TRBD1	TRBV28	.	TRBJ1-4	CASSFLTGFGEKLFF	TGTGCCAGCAGTTTCTTGACAGGGTTCGGAGAAAAACTGTTTTTT
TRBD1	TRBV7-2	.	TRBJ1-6	CASSYKTGFQNSPLHF	TGTGCCAGCAGCTATAAGACAGGGTTTCAAAATTCACCCCTCCACTTT
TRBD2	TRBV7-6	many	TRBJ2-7	CASSPGGGSSYEQYF	TGTGCCAGCAGCCCTGGCGGGGGAAGTTCCTACGAGCAGTACTTC
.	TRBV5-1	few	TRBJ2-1	CASSLEVGVYNEQFF	TGCGCCAGCAGCTTGGAGGTCGGGGTGTACAATGAGCAGTTCTTC
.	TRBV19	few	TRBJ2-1	CASSGPGNEQFF	TGTGCCAGTAGTGGACCAGGGAATGAGCAGTTCTTC
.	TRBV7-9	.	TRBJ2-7	CASSPLGTPIGEQYF	TGTGCCAGCAGCCCGTTAGGGACGCCGATAGGGGAGCAGTACTTC
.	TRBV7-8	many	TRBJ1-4	CASSLRGSATNEKLFF	TGTGCCAGCAGCTTAAGGGGAAGTGCAACTAATGAAAAACTGTTTTTT
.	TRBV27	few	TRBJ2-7	CASSFGENYEQYF	TGTGCCAGCAGTTTTGGGGAAAACTACGAGCAGTACTTC
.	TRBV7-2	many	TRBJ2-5	CASSFRGIQETQYF	TGTGCCAGCAGCTTCCGGGGGATCCAAGAGACCCAGTACTTC
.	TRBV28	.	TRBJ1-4	CASRDEAAATNEKLFF	TGTGCCAGCAGGGACGAGGCAGCCGCAACTAATGAAAAACTGTTTTTT
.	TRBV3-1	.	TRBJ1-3	CASSQVRLHSGNTIYF	TGTGCCAGCAGCCAAGTCAGGCTACACTCTGGAAACACCATATATTTT